A selection of T cell receptor beta chains follows, all from one sample in a study of CD8 T cells in ankylosing spondylitis. TCRdb analysed the 5' RACE reads with MiXCR anew, one entry per CDR3 protein. The sample lists fewer than 750,000 distinct CDR3 sequences, about 20% occurring once. The source material was blood, either unsorted or a sorted T cell fraction (not recorded which). These TCRs come from a male donor with ankylosing spondylitis. Each CDR3 is given without its conserved first and last residue.

v_gene,j_gene,CDR3aa
TRBV12-3/TRBV12-4,TRBJ2-3,ASSLSDSLSDTQY
TRBV7-9,TRBJ2-6,ALPGANVLT
TRBV12-3/TRBV12-4,TRBJ1-5,ASLRESQPQH
TRBV9,TRBJ2-6,ASSPHPTDVYSGANVLT
TRBV5-5,TRBJ1-4,ASSLVATNEKLF
TRBV12-3/TRBV12-4,TRBJ1-1,ASSGTGGVTEAF
TRBV29-1,TRBJ1-3,SVTEALPGSIY
TRBV12-3/TRBV12-4,TRBJ2-3,ASKWVLGGGGDTQY
TRBV5-1,TRBJ2-2,ASTLERADTGELF
TRBV20-1,TRBJ1-6,SASLSGGGSPLH
TRBV12-3/TRBV12-4,TRBJ1-6,ASSLALGSSYNSPLH
TRBV19,TRBJ1-5,ASRSTGAGNQPQH
TRBV6-5,TRBJ1-3,ASSYVSGRPGNTIY
TRBV7-8,TRBJ1-2,ASSFTGTHSYGYT
TRBV20-1,TRBJ1-5,SASLTEMGQRNQPQH
TRBV3-1,TRBJ1-4,ASSQDQDSGKLF
TRBV29-1,TRBJ1-2,SVESRYGYT
TRBV15,TRBJ2-1,ATSRMTGASSYNEQF
TRBV4-3,TRBJ2-7,ASSQDPGGLSSYEQY
TRBV7-8,TRBJ2-2,ASSYVPGLLNTGELF
TRBV10-2,TRBJ2-1,ASSELGTEFNEQF
TRBV12-3/TRBV12-4,TRBJ2-2,ASSLNMQGAGELF
TRBV5-1,TRBJ1-2,ASSLGDWGYT
TRBV2,TRBJ2-7,ASLGAGGHPDEQY
TRBV13,TRBJ1-3,ASSIPQPGGSGNTIY
TRBV6-5,TRBJ2-1,ASSYSSRTHQPYNEQF
TRBV12-3/TRBV12-4,TRBJ2-7,ASSFSVSKGEQY
TRBV7-9,TRBJ1-1,ASSFPTSTEAF
TRBV7-2,TRBJ2-3,ASSPRGVAKGDTQY
TRBV5-1,TRBJ2-3,ASSPGLAGDSTDTQY